The following is a T cell receptor beta chain sequence with its context. Its antigen remains unidentified. Germline trimming cut 5 bases from V and 4 bases from J; bases unmatched to any gene: 5. CDR1 is SGHTA and CDR2 is FQGNSA in the germline V gene. This CDR3 comprises 14 residues. This sample was taken from a study of T cells in tuberculosis. General observations from the study: Cases with active tuberculosis were adults, while controls were adolescents. Smaller distances to GMM-specific TCRs suggested their expansion in active tuberculosis. GEM motif frequencies gave less than 75% accuracy; the GMM repertoire gave roughly 90%.

Regarding time point: new active TB diagnosis, blood taken before or within 7 days of starting treatment. TCRdb keeps only in-frame clones here, not all; method: immunoSEQ multiplex PCR. The sample gives 31,000 or so clones, roughly 83% of which show up once; about 5% is in the top ten. The chain links TRBV7-2 to TRBJ2-5, with TRBD1 matching over 9 bases. The clonotype comes from an adult with tuberculosis. The material sequenced was PBMCs, taken at tuberculosis diagnosis. This CDR3 reads CASSPRTGAETQYF. CDR3 coding DNA: TGTGCCAGCAGCCCGCGGACAGGGGCAGAGACCCAGTACTTC.